This T cell receptor beta chain stems from a study of tumor and adjacent non-tumor tissue in lung cancer. Study-level information: Patients were aged roughly 31 to 76, roughly 9 men and a handful of women, stage I to III.

The template was RNA from unsorted bulk tissue. Distant lung tissue was collected more than 3 cm away from the tumor edge. Findings and caveats of the study: Tumor tissue had significantly higher TCR diversity than normal lung.

Germline values: CDR1 GTSNPN, CDR2 SVGIG (reference sequence). CDR3 length: 15 amino acids. V was trimmed by 1 base and J by 1 base, leaving 11 bases between them. The library came from three nested PCR rounds adapted from ARM-PCR protocols. Each CDR3 protein is one row after TCRdb ran MiXCR on the multiplex PCR reads. The data show over 80,000 distinct CDR3 sequences, with about 80% seen just once and about 31% held by the top ten. The count of this clonotype is one. Its antigen is unidentified. One base away lies a much larger clone, so this may be a sequencing read error. Sequences were obtained from distant non-tumor lung tissue. The chain joins TRBV30 to TRBJ2-4, with D unresolved. The TCR comes from a man in his sixties with small cell lung cancer. CDR3 sequence (DNA): TGTGCCTGGAGTGGTGGCAAACGGGCCAAAAACATTCAGTACTTC. Translation gives CAWSGGKRAKNIQYF. Full variable domain (missing parts from reference TRBV30 and TRBJ2-4): SQTIHQWPATLVQPVGSPLSLECTVEGTSNPNLYWYRQAAGRGLQLLFYSVGIGQISSEVPQNLSASRPQDRQFILSSKKLLLSDSGFYLCAWSGGKRAKNIQYFGAGTRLSVL.